The sequence of this TCR beta chain was determined in a study of regulatory T cells in long-lasting Graves disease. Study observations and caveats: Persistent disease favored TRBV28, TRBJ1-2 and TRBJ2-5. TCR diversity in persistent Graves' patients was below that of newly diagnosed ones.

Specified time point: newly diagnosed GD, antithyroid drugs for less than 3 months. RNA isolated from PBMCs was used to make the TCR library. Trimming took 0 bases from V and 9 from J, leaving 15 bases between them. Germline V gene lookup returns CDR1 DFQATT and CDR2 SNEGSKA (reference sequence). CDR3 length: 14 residues. In its sample, this clonotype was seen a few times. The antigen remains undetermined. Construction of the TCR beta libraries employed iRepertoire HTBI primers in conjunction with Arm-PCR of CDR3 regions. From the multiplex PCR reads, TCRdb called clonotypes with MiXCR, one entry per CDR3 protein. The repertoire holds 350,000 to 550,000 distinct CDR3 sequences, with 15% as singletons. The same sample was also used in a study of T cells in Graves' hyperthyroidism and ophthalmopathy. As reported in that work: Patients between 18 and 65 years old had hyperthyroidism, newly diagnosed and lasting under 2 months.

The source material was peripheral blood mononuclear cells (PBMCs), sampled at new diagnosis, from a patient treated with antithyroid drugs. This chain links TRBV20-1 with TRBJ2-1; D possibly uses TRBD1 or TRBD2 (5 bases each). The TCR originated in a woman under 40 with Graves disease. The CDR3 is CSARDFHSGGEQFF. The CDR3 DNA reads as TGCAGTGCTAGAGATTTTCACTCTGGGGGTGAGCAGTTCTTC.